These 32 T cell receptor beta chains were sequenced from one sample in a study of control samples from healthy donors and cancer patients. Profiling relied on immunoSEQ multiplex PCR, and the TCRdb table lists in-frame clones only, not all of them. The table lists over 150,000 clones, roughly 94% of them singletons. The sample consisted of PBMCs. These receptors were taken from a man in his 60s with colorectal cancer.

The V and J genes are TRBV19 and TRBJ2-7, with D perhaps TRBD1 (5 bases). Trimming removed 3 bases from V and 5 bases from J, with 17 bases in between. This CDR3 has 15 amino acids. CDR1 is LNHDA and CDR2 is SQIVND in the germline V gene (reference sequence). Here the CDR3 DNA reads TGTGCCAGTAGTATCTCTTTTACAGGCGCGGACGAGCAGTACTTC. Amino acid sequence: CASSISFTGADEQYF.

The chain carries TRBV4-1 and TRBJ2-2; the D gene is possibly TRBD2 (5 bases). The ends were cut back, 0 bases at V and 6 bases at J, with 14 bases in the middle. Germline CDR1 and CDR2: MGHRA and YSYEKL. This CDR3 is built from 16 residues. The DNA of the CDR3 is TGCGCCAGCAGCCAAGAGGAGCTCGGGGTTCCCGGGGAGCTGTTTTTT. This codes for CASSQEELGVPGELFF.

This clone was recorded a few times. The rearrangement joins TRBV7-9 to TRBJ2-3; maybe TRBD1 (5 bases). V dropped 5 bases and J dropped 1 base, with 16 bases sitting between them. The germline gives CDR1 SEHNR, CDR2 FQNEAQ (reference sequence). This CDR3 has 16 amino acids. Written as DNA, the CDR3 is TGTGCCAGCAGCCCCCGCGAAGGCAGGGGCACAGATACGCAGTATTTT. This encodes CASSPREGRGTDTQYF.

The count of this clone is one. This sequence joins TRBV12-3 or TRBV12-4 and TRBJ1-6; no definite D call. CDR3 size: 13 residues. Trimming left V 8 bases short and J 2 bases short, with 7 bases between. The CDR3 DNA reads TGTGCCAGCGCTCGGGCCTATAATTCACCCCTCCACTTT. Translation gives CASARAYNSPLHF.

The chain is built from TRBV27 and TRBJ1-5; D might be TRBD1 (6 bases). Germline V gene data show CDR1 as MNHEY and CDR2 as SMNVEV (reference sequence). The V and J ends lost 2 bases and 3 bases respectively, with 14 bases between them. The CDR3 is made up of 16 amino acids. CDR3 coding DNA: TGTGCCAGCAGTTTACAGGGGACATTAATCAATCAGCCCCAGCATTTT. Translation: CASSLQGTLINQPQHF.

V gene TRBV2 combines with J gene TRBJ1-2; D is unclear. Germline V CDR1 and CDR2: SNHLY, FYNNEI. CDR3 length equals 13 residues. V was pared by 3 bases and J by 5 bases, with 10 bases between. The CDR3 nucleotides read TGTGCCAGCAGTGAGGTCAGAACTTATGGCTACACCTTC. It yields the protein CASSEVRTYGYTF.

This chain uses TRBV4-3 with TRBJ2-6, with D possibly TRBD1 on 5 matching bases. Germline CDR1 LGHNA, CDR2 YSLEER. This CDR3 has 17 residues. V was clipped by 0 bases and J by 1 base, with 10 bases between them. The DNA for the CDR3 is TGCGCCAGCAGCCAAGATAGAGCAGGGTCTGGGGCCAACGTCCTGACTTTC. Encoded protein: CASSQDRAGSGANVLTF.

This rearrangement joins TRBV7-2 to TRBJ2-3; maybe TRBD2 (6 bases). The V gene's germline CDR1 is SGHTA and CDR2 FQGNSA. The V end was cut by 1 base, the J end by 0 bases, with 8 bases between. The CDR3 consists of 15 residues. The CDR3 DNA reads TGTGCCAGCAGCTTAGACGGGGGAAGCACAGATACGCAGTATTTT. It specifies CASSLDGGSTDTQYF. The full variable domain, its missing parts supplied by reference TRBV7-2 and TRBJ2-3, is GAGVSQSPSNKVTEKGKDVELRCDPISGHTALYWYRQSLGQGLEFLIYFQGNSAPDKSGLPSDRFSAERTGGSVSTLTIQRTQQEDSAVYLCASSLDGGSTDTQYFGPGTRLTVL.

The J gene is TRBJ2-5, the V gene TRBV5-1, with 11 bases aligning to TRBD2. Germline CDR1 and CDR2: SGHRS and YFSETQ. The V gene end was trimmed by 0 bases and the J gene end by 1 base; junction bases not matched to a gene: 2. The CDR3 is made up of 16 amino acids. The CDR3 DNA is TGCGCCAGCAGCTTGGCTAGCGGGGGGCGCCAAGAGACCCAGTACTTC. This codes for CASSLASGGRQETQYF.

The genes are TRBV10-3 and TRBJ1-1; D unclear. The ends were cut back, 0 bases at V and 4 bases at J, with 9 bases in the middle. The germline V gene has CDR1 ENHRY and CDR2 SYGVKD. CDR3 length: 14 residues. The CDR3: CAISESGRSTEAFF. The CDR3 bases are TGTGCCATCAGTGAGTCAGGTAGATCCACTGAAGCTTTCTTT.

In DNA form, the CDR3 reads TGTGCCAGTAGTTTTGGACTAGCGGGGGGACCAACAGATACGCAGTATTTT. This sequence encodes CASSFGLAGGPTDTQYF. The V call is TRBV19, the J call TRBJ2-3, with 14 bases matching TRBD2. Germline loops: CDR1 LNHDA, CDR2 SQIVND (reference sequence). There are 17 residues in the CDR3. The trim removed 5 bases at V and 3 bases at J, leaving 7 bases unmatched.

This chain uses TRBV30 with TRBJ1-1; D gene unclear. The germline CDR1 and CDR2 sequences are GTSNPN and SVGIG (reference sequence). V lost 4 bases, J lost 0 bases, and 15 bases lay in between. This CDR3 contains 15 residues. The CDR3 DNA follows: TGTGCCTGGATTTTAAGAGGCAGCATGAACACTGAAGCTTTCTTT. This encodes CAWILRGSMNTEAFF.

As DNA, the CDR3 is TGTGCCACCAGCAGAGGGGGACAGGGAGGGCATGGCTACACCTTC. It encodes CATSRGGQGGHGYTF. V gene TRBV15 combines with J gene TRBJ1-2, with 9 bases aligning to TRBD1. The junction had 6 bases not matched to a gene; V was cut back by 1 base and J by 6 bases. Germline assignment: CDR1 LNHNV and CDR2 YYDKDF (reference sequence). This CDR3 comprises 15 residues.

V is TRBV6-2 or TRBV6-3 and J is TRBJ1-2, with 10 bases that match TRBD1. V was clipped by 2 bases and J by 5 bases; unmatched bases: 5. The germline gives CDR1 MNHEY, CDR2 SVGEGT. This CDR3 spans 15 amino acids. This CDR3 is CASSYPGQGSYGYTF. The CDR3 coding sequence is TGTGCCAGCAGTTACCCGGGACAGGGGTCTTATGGCTACACCTTC.

In the case of this clone: This sample includes further DNA sequences coding for the same CDR3. The V gene is TRBV5-1, the J gene TRBJ2-7, with 8 bases aligning to TRBD1. Germline V gene data show CDR1 as SGHRS and CDR2 as YFSETQ. V lost 0 bases and J lost 2; bases outside the gene matches: 1. This CDR3 is 14 amino acids long. CDR3 sequence (DNA): TGCGCCAGCAGCTTGGAACAGGGGGCCTACGAGCAGTACTTC. Amino acids: CASSLEQGAYEQYF.

The chain recombines TRBV5-1 with TRBJ2-1, with D possibly being TRBD1 (6 bases). Germline V gives CDR1 SGHRS, CDR2 YFSETQ. This CDR3 has 13 amino acids. V dropped 0 bases and J dropped 10 bases, with 11 bases sitting between them. The chain's CDR3 is CASSLVGAEEQFF. The CDR3 nucleotides are TGCGCCAGCAGCTTGGTGGGGGCAGAGGAGCAGTTCTTC. The whole variable domain, filled in from reference TRBV5-1 and TRBJ2-1, reads KAGVTQTPRYLIKTRGQQVTLSCSPISGHRSVSWYQQTPGQGLQFLFEYFSETQRNKGNFPGRFSGRQFSNSRSEMNVSTLELGDSALYLCASSLVGAEEQFFGPGTRLTVL.

The chain is built from TRBV30 and TRBJ1-1; weak D call: TRBD1 (6 bases). The ends were cut back, 1 base at V and 5 bases at J, with 8 bases in the middle. The germline V gene encodes CDR1 GTSNPN and CDR2 SVGIG (reference sequence). The CDR3 spans 12 residues. CDR3 protein: CAWSAGQTEAFF. CDR3 sequence (DNA): TGTGCCTGGAGTGCAGGACAGACTGAAGCTTTCTTT.

The chain uses TRBV6-2 or TRBV6-3 and TRBJ2-3, with D unclear. This CDR3 comprises 14 residues. V was pared by 5 bases and J by 7 bases, with 16 bases between. Germline lookup yields CDR1 MNHEY and CDR2 SVGEGT. The chain's CDR3 is CASSTRRMINTQYF. In DNA, the CDR3 is TGTGCCAGCAGTACCCGGCGGATGATTAATACGCAGTATTTT.

The chain combines TRBV5-4 with TRBJ2-1; 7 nucleotides align to TRBD2. V trimming: 1 base; J trimming: 0 bases; junction bases outside the gene matches: 4. Germline loops: CDR1 SGHNT, CDR2 YYREEE (reference sequence). CDR3 size: 16 residues. DNA of the CDR3: TGTGCCAGCAGCTTGCCTAGCGGAAGCTCCTACAATGAGCAGTTCTTC. This translates into CASSLPSGSSYNEQFF.

With regard to this clone: The same CDR3 also results from other DNA sequences found in this sample. The chain recombines TRBV4-1 with TRBJ1-5; D ambiguous. Trimming cost V 1 base and J 0 bases, with 4 bases left between them. This CDR3 spans 14 amino acids. Per germline, CDR1 MGHRA and CDR2 YSYEKL. The CDR3 sequence is CASSQGDSNQPQHF. DNA for the CDR3: TGCGCCAGCAGCCAAGGTGATAGCAATCAGCCCCAGCATTTT.

The chain recombines TRBV7-9 with TRBJ2-5; 12 bases map to TRBD2. Unmatched junction bases numbered 1, after V lost 0 bases and J lost 5 bases. The CDR3 loop spans 15 amino acids. The germline V gene has CDR1 SEHNR and CDR2 FQNEAQ (reference sequence). The CDR3 loop reads CASSLATSGGETQYF. CDR3 coding DNA: TGTGCCAGCAGCTTAGCTACTAGCGGGGGGGAGACCCAGTACTTC.

CDR3 coding DNA: TGTGCCAGCCACCCTGCTACGAATGAGCAGTTCTTC. This codes for CASHPATNEQFF. This sequence joins TRBV12-3 or TRBV12-4 and TRBJ2-1, with unresolved D. The CDR3 spans 12 residues. Trimming stripped 8 bases from V and 7 bases from J, with 12 bases between.

J is TRBJ1-5 and V is TRBV19; D perhaps matches TRBD1 (5 bases). With 1 base removed from V and 7 bases from J, the gap between germline ends came to 8 bases. The CDR3 consists of 13 residues. From germline, CDR1 is LNHDA and CDR2 SQIVND (reference sequence). The CDR3 DNA follows: TGTGCCAGTAGTATAGTTGGGGACCAGCCCCAGCATTTT. It yields the protein CASSIVGDQPQHF.

The chain links TRBV5-1 to TRBJ2-3; no clear D gene. V gave up 0 bases and J gave up 5 bases, with 13 bases separating them. Germline V gene lookup returns CDR1 SGHRS and CDR2 YFSETQ. This CDR3 is built from 15 residues. The CDR3 here is CASSLEGTDRDTQYF. CDR3 DNA sequence: TGCGCCAGCAGCTTGGAGGGCACAGATCGAGATACGCAGTATTTT.

CDR3 amino acids: CASTDSARPDTQYF. The DNA for the CDR3 is TGTGCCAGTACTGATAGCGCGCGGCCAGATACGCAGTATTTT. V and J are TRBV19 and TRBJ2-3, with D perhaps matching TRBD2 (5 bases). The length of the CDR3 is 14 residues. Germline CDR1 is LNHDA and CDR2 is SQIVND (reference sequence). V was cut by 7 bases and J by 4 bases, with 15 bases left in between.

This sequence joins TRBV5-5 and TRBJ2-1, with D perhaps TRBD1 or TRBD2 (5 bases each). Germline lookup yields CDR1 SGHKS and CDR2 YYEKEE (reference sequence). The CDR3 loop spans 15 amino acids. The germline V and J ends were trimmed by 4 bases and 7 bases, with 18 bases remaining between them. The DNA for the CDR3 is TGTGCCAGCAGCACCGGGACGGTGACGGGGAATGAGCAGTTCTTC. Translation: CASSTGTVTGNEQFF.

This chain joins TRBV6-2 or TRBV6-3 and TRBJ2-7; D might be TRBD1 (6 bases). V gave up 0 bases and J gave up 3 bases, with 15 bases separating them. The CDR3 runs 16 residues. Germline V gene data show CDR1 as MNHEY and CDR2 as SVGEGT. CDR3 in DNA: TGTGCCAGCAGTTACTCGAAAATAACAGGGATCTACGAGCAGTACTTC. Translating gives CASSYSKITGIYEQYF.

This chain links TRBV7-2 with TRBJ1-2, with 9 bases that match TRBD1. The length of the CDR3 is 14 residues. The V gene's germline CDR1 is SGHTA and CDR2 FQGNSA. Losses at the gene ends were 4 bases for V and 7 bases for J; bases not matched to a gene: 7. In DNA, the CDR3 is TGTGCCAGCAGCTCCGGGACAGGGTTTCTTGGCTACACCTTC. Its translation is CASSSGTGFLGYTF.

CDR3 sequence: CASSLDRTANYGYTF. The CDR3 DNA reads TGTGCCAGTAGTTTGGACAGGACAGCTAACTATGGCTACACCTTC. The gene calls are TRBV19 and TRBJ1-2; 7 bases align to TRBD1. CDR1 LNHDA and CDR2 SQIVND come from the germline V gene (reference sequence). After removal of 5 bases from V and 0 bases from J, the junction contained 6 bases not matched to a gene. The CDR3 has 15 amino acids.

This chain connects TRBV10-3 to TRBJ1-5; D not certain. Germline CDR1 ENHRY, CDR2 SYGVKD. The CDR3 is made up of 14 amino acids. V gave up 4 bases and J gave up 0 bases, with 7 bases separating them. In DNA, the CDR3 is TGTGCCATCAGTGGGGGAGATAGCAATCAGCCCCAGCATTTT. Translation gives CAISGGDSNQPQHF.

This chain links TRBV4-1 with TRBJ2-1; weak D call: TRBD1 (6 bases). V dropped 0 bases and J dropped 0 bases, with 15 bases sitting between them. Germline lookup yields CDR1 MGHRA and CDR2 YSYEKL. CDR3 size: 18 residues. This chain's CDR3 is CASSQDKGGIGSYNEQFF. DNA for the CDR3: TGCGCCAGCAGCCAAGATAAAGGGGGAATTGGCTCCTACAATGAGCAGTTCTTC.

V gene TRBV5-6 combines with J gene TRBJ2-7, with D perhaps matching TRBD2 (5 bases). The germline gives CDR1 SGHDT, CDR2 YYEEEE. Trimming shortened V by 4 bases and J by 1 base, and 15 bases separated the two germline ends. CDR3 length: 15 residues. In DNA form, the CDR3 reads TGTGCCAGCAGCCCTGCGGCAGCGGCGTCCTACGAGCAGTACTTC. It yields the protein CASSPAAAASYEQYF.